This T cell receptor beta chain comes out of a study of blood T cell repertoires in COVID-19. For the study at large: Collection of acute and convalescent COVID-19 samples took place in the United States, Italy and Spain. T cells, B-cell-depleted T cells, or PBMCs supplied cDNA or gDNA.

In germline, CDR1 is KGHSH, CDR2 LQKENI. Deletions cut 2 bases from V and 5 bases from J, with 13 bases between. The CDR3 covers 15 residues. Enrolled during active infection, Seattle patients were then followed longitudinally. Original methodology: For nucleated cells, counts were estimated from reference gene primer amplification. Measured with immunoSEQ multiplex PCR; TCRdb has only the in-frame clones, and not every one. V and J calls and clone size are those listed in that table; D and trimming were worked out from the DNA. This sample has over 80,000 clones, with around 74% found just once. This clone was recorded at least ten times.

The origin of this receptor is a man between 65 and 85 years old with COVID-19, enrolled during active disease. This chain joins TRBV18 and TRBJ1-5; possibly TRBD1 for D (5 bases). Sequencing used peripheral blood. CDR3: CASSPIQGTDQPQHF. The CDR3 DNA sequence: TGTGCCAGCTCACCAATTCAGGGAACGGATCAGCCCCAGCATTTT.